Included here is one T cell receptor beta chain sequence, with context. Its specificity is not known. This record belongs to a study of vaccination and CD4 T cells after COVID-19. Across the whole study: Timing of post-vaccine sample collection was a median about 72 days after dose two, with a range of 14 to 241. Overlapping spike peptides of SARS-CoV-2, HCoV-NL63, HCoV-OC43 and HCoV-229E were used, and cells were stimulated with them.

V lost 0 bases and J lost 0, with 18 bases in between. The CDR3 has 19 amino acids. Germline lookup yields CDR1 MNHEY and CDR2 SVGAGI. The Oncomine TCR Beta short-read assay sequenced DNA from cultured CD4+ T cells. MiXCR, applied by TCRdb to the PCR reads, yields one record per CDR3 protein. This sample yields roughly 17,000 distinct CDR3 sequences, of which around 45% are seen a single time; approximately 6% belongs to the top ten. Treatment in this sample: approximately nine-day PBMC culture with coronavirus spike peptide pools or control peptides (ViraFEST assay). The sequences come from CD4+ T cells from blood, cultured in vitro, collected before SARS-CoV-2 vaccination. The V and J genes are TRBV6-5 and TRBJ2-4; D possibly uses TRBD1 or TRBD2 (6 bases each). This clonotype originated in a human donor who had recovered from COVID-19. Here the CDR3 reads CASSYSAPGRGLAKNIQYF. The CDR3, as DNA: TGTGCCAGCAGTTACTCGGCGCCAGGACGGGGGCTAGCCAAAAACATTCAGTACTTC.